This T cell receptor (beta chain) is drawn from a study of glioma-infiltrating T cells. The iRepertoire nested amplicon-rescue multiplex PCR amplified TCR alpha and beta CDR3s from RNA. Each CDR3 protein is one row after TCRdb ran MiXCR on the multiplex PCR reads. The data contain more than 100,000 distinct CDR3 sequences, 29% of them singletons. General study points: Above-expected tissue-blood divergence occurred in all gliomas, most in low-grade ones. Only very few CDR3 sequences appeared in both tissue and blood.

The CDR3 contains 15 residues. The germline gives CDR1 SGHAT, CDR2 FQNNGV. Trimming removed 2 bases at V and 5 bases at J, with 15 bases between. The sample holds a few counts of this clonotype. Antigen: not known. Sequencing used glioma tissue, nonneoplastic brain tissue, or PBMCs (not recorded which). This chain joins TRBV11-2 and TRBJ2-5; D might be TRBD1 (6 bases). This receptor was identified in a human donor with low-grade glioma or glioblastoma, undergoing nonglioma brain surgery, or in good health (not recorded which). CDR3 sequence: CASSLLGQGMETQYF. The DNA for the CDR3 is TGTGCCAGCAGCTTACTGGGGCAGGGGATGGAGACCCAGTACTTC.